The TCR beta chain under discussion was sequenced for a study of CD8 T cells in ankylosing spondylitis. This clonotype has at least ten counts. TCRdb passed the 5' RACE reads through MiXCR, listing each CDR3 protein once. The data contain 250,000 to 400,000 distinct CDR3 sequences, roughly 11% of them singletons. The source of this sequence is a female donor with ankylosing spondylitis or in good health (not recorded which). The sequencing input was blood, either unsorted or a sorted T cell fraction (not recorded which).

The CDR3 loop reads CASSPGTATSTDTQYF. CDR3 nucleotides: TGTGCCAGCAGCCCCGGGACCGCTACTAGCACAGATACGCAGTATTTT. The chain has TRBV5-4 and TRBJ2-3; the D call may be TRBD1 or TRBD2 (5 bases each). The germline CDR1 and CDR2 sequences are SGHNT and YYREEE (reference sequence). The V end was cut by 4 bases, the J end by 0 bases, with 15 bases between. CDR3 size: 16 residues.